This is a list of T cell receptor beta chains from one sample in a study of T cell repertoires in cytomegalovirus infection. TCRdb re-derived calls from the reads in MiXCR, one entry per CDR3 protein. The sample records about 190,000 distinct CDR3 sequences, approximately 9.7% being singletons. The sequencing sample was made of PBMCs. The receptor set was obtained from a human donor in good health (CMV status not recorded). Some clones in this sample may be carry-over from other donors' samples. Both conserved end residues are part of each CDR3. The D gene is left open where the match is weak. Rows give clone size only sometimes, using once, few, many, or a class for an expanded clone.

clone size	D gene	J gene	V gene	CDR3 DNA	CDR3 protein
many	TRBD1	TRBJ2-2	TRBV7-2	TGTGCCAGCAGGCCGGACAGGGGGCCCGGGGAGCTGTTTTTT	CASRPDRGPGELFF
few	-	TRBJ1-1	TRBV6-6	TGTGCCAGCAGTCCACACAGGGAGGGTGACACTGAAGCTTTCTTT	CASSPHREGDTEAFF
few	-	TRBJ1-2	TRBV18	TGTGCCAGCTCACCCTACCTCGAAGGGCATGGCTACACCTTC	CASSPYLEGHGYTF
-	-	TRBJ1-1	TRBV3-1	TGTGCCAGCAGCCAACTATCAACGGAAATGAACACTGAAGCTTTCTTT	CASSQLSTEMNTEAFF
few	TRBD2	TRBJ2-1	TRBV27	TGTGCCAGCAGTTTGGGGCGGGAGTGGTTCTTC	CASSLGREWFF
-	-	TRBJ2-7	TRBV19	TGTGCCAGTAGTATATCTAAAGCCTACGAGCAGTACTTC	CASSISKAYEQYF
many	-	TRBJ2-1	TRBV24-1	TGTGCCACCAGTGACCGCGGGCCAACCAGCTCCTACAATGAGCAGTTCTTC	CATSDRGPTSSYNEQFF
many	-	TRBJ2-1	TRBV7-6	TGTGCCAGCAGCTCGCGGGGTGCTTCATTCAATGAGCAGTTCTTC	CASSSRGASFNEQFF
-	-	TRBJ1-1	TRBV28	TGTGCCAGCTCCCTCCTTGGGGGGCTGAACACTGAAGCTTTCTTT	CASSLLGGLNTEAFF
-	TRBD2	TRBJ2-1	TRBV18	TGTGCCAGCTCACCGATTAGCGGGAGACCCAGCGAGCAGTTCTTC	CASSPISGRPSEQFF
-	TRBD2	TRBJ2-1	TRBV28	TGTGCCAGCAGAAAGCGGGGGGCCCAGACTGGGGATGAGAAGTTCTTC	CASRKRGAQTGDEKFF
-	TRBD1	TRBJ2-2	TRBV28	TGTGCCAGCAGTGGTGTGGGGACAGGGGGCCTGAACACCGGGGAGCTGTTTTTT	CASSGVGTGGLNTGELFF
many	-	TRBJ2-3	TRBV28	TGTGCCAGCAGTTTGGACCCCGGGACTAGCACAGATACGCAGTATTTT	CASSLDPGTSTDTQYF
many	-	TRBJ2-7	TRBV7-2	TGTGCCAGCAGCGTAGTAGCGGAAAGCTCCTACGAGCAGTACTTC	CASSVVAESSYEQYF
many	-	TRBJ2-1	TRBV7-2	TGTGCCAGCAGCGGTTTGCTTTCGCGGGGGCACTCCAATGAGCAGTTCTTC	CASSGLLSRGHSNEQFF
many	TRBD2	TRBJ2-3	TRBV7-2	TGTGCCAGCAGCTCATCCCGAAGCGGGAGGTTATTAAGCACAGATACGCAGTATTTT	CASSSSRSGRLLSTDTQYF
-	TRBD1	TRBJ1-1	TRBV20-1	TGCAGTGCCACCCAGGGGGGGCCGTACACTGAAGCTTTCTTT	CSATQGGPYTEAFF
many	TRBD2	TRBJ2-2	TRBV7-2	TGTGCCAGCAGCCCCCGGACGGTTAGCGGGAGTAACACCGGGGAGCTGTTTTTT	CASSPRTVSGSNTGELFF
many	-	TRBJ2-3	TRBV5-6	TGTGCCAGCAGCTGGGGTGGCAGCACAGATACGCAGTATTTT	CASSWGGSTDTQYF
-	-	TRBJ2-4	TRBV7-2	TGTGCCAGCAGCCGGGACCGAACGCAAAACATTCAGTACTTC	CASSRDRTQNIQYF
-	TRBD2	TRBJ2-7	TRBV6-2/TRBV6-3	TGTGCCAGCAGAGCCCTTGGACTAGCGGGACCCAGCGAGCAGTACTTC	CASRALGLAGPSEQYF
many	-	TRBJ1-3	TRBV6-1	TGTGCCAGCAGCAACGGGGGGAATGGAAACACCATATATTTT	CASSNGGNGNTIYF
few	TRBD1	TRBJ2-3	TRBV2	TGTGCCAGCAGTAAACCGGGACAGGTCGTATATTTT	CASSKPGQVVYF
many	-	TRBJ1-1	TRBV7-2	TGTGCCAGCAGCTTAGGCAGGTCGAACACTGAAGCTTTCTTT	CASSLGRSNTEAFF
many	TRBD2	TRBJ2-2	TRBV7-2	TGTGCCAGCAGCCAAGCCCCAGCGGGAGTAGCTGACGGGGAGCTGTTTTTT	CASSQAPAGVADGELFF
many	TRBD2	TRBJ2-1	TRBV5-5	TGTGCCAGCAGCTGGACTAGCGGGAGGAATGAGCAGTTCTTC	CASSWTSGRNEQFF
few	-	TRBJ1-4	TRBV7-8	TGTGCCAGCAGCTTAGGGGGCAGCCTACCAACTAATGAAAAACTGTTTTTT	CASSLGGSLPTNEKLFF
-	-	TRBJ1-2	TRBV2	TGTGCCAGCGGTGTAGGGGTCGGCTATGGCTACACCTTC	CASGVGVGYGYTF
many	TRBD2	TRBJ2-1	TRBV7-9	TGTGCCAGCAGCTTATACCCTAGCGGGAGCGGTCAAAATGAGCAGTTCTTC	CASSLYPSGSGQNEQFF
few	-	TRBJ1-2	TRBV10-3	TGTGCCATCAGTGGGGTGAGGGACTTGAGCGGTGGCTACACCTTC	CAISGVRDLSGGYTF
few	-	TRBJ2-1	TRBV24-1	TGTGCCACCAGTGATGTGAGGCTAGCGCGCAAGAATGAGCAGTTCTTC	CATSDVRLARKNEQFF
many	TRBD2	TRBJ2-1	TRBV10-3	TGTGCCACCTTGGGGACTAGCGGTTACAATGAGCAGTTCTTC	CATLGTSGYNEQFF
few	-	TRBJ2-2	TRBV12-3/TRBV12-4	TGTGCCAGCAGTCCCGCGAGGGCCGGGGAGCTGTTTTTT	CASSPARAGELFF
many	TRBD1	TRBJ2-1	TRBV5-8	TGTGCCAGCAGCTTCCAGGGGGCTACATCGAGCTCCTACAATGAGCAGTTCTTC	CASSFQGATSSSYNEQFF
-	-	TRBJ2-1	TRBV4-2	TGTGCCAGCAGCCACCCGGGAGCCGACAATGAGCAGTTCTTC	CASSHPGADNEQFF
many	-	TRBJ1-1	TRBV7-2	TGTGCCAGCAGCTTCGAATTCGCTAACACTGAAGCTTTCTTT	CASSFEFANTEAFF
many	-	TRBJ2-3	TRBV6-5	TGTGCCAGCAGATCAGGACCAGATACGCAGTATTTT	CASRSGPDTQYF
many	-	TRBJ2-1	TRBV4-1	TGCGCCAGCAGCCAACCATTGTCAGGATCCTACAATGAGCAGTTCTTC	CASSQPLSGSYNEQFF
many	-	TRBJ1-6	TRBV7-2	TGTGCCAGCAGCTGGAATACAGGGCTGGGTGGTAATTCACCCCTCCACTTT	CASSWNTGLGGNSPLHF
medium-sized	TRBD2	TRBJ2-5	TRBV7-8	TGTGCCAGCAGCTATGCGGGAGGGCCGGAGACCCAGTACTTC	CASSYAGGPETQYF
-	TRBD2	TRBJ2-2	TRBV27	TGTGCCAGCAGTTCCAAATTAATTCCTAGCGGGGGGCATAACACCGGGGAGCTGTTTTTT	CASSSKLIPSGGHNTGELFF
-	TRBD1	TRBJ2-7	TRBV11-2	TGTGCCAGCAGCTCACCCTCGGGACAGGGGTTCGGCGAGCAGTACTTC	CASSSPSGQGFGEQYF
many	-	TRBJ1-2	TRBV7-2	TGTGCCAGCTCCAAAGACAGTAACTATGGCTACACCTTC	CASSKDSNYGYTF
-	-	TRBJ2-7	TRBV20-1	TGCAGTGCTAGGTTGACAGAGTTTACCTACGAGCAGTACTTC	CSARLTEFTYEQYF
many	-	TRBJ2-7	TRBV28	TGTGCCAGCAAGGGCCGGGACAAAGCCCGATCCCCCTACGAGCAGTACTTC	CASKGRDKARSPYEQYF
many	-	TRBJ1-1	TRBV5-1	TGCGCCAGCAGCTTGGAGGCAGGGGTTAGCACTGAAGCTTTCTTT	CASSLEAGVSTEAFF
many	-	TRBJ2-1	TRBV7-6	TGTGCCAGCAGCTTAACCGGGGGAGATTACAATGAGCAGTTCTTC	CASSLTGGDYNEQFF